The next 28 T cell receptor beta chains were all read from a single sample in a study of T-cell reconstitution after alpha-beta-depleted transplantation in children. Unique molecular identifiers were used in preparing the TCRbeta library. TCRdb independently ran MiXCR on the PCR reads; one entry per CDR3 protein. The sample lists hundreds of thousands of distinct CDR3 sequences; 13% were seen once. The specimen was PBMCs, collected from the stem cell graft. The receptors were sampled from a human donor who donated a stem cell graft to a child with Fanconi anemia.

This clonotype was picked up many times. V is TRBV24-1 and J is TRBJ2-1; D is unclear. The V end lost 5 bases, the J end lost 3 bases, and 10 bases lay between the germline ends. CDR3 length: 14 residues. CDR1 and CDR2 from the germline V gene are KGHDR and SFDVKD. As DNA, the CDR3 is TGTGCCACCAGTGGTACGGCTATCTACAATGAGCAGTTCTTC. Protein product: CATSGTAIYNEQFF.

This clonotype was seen repeatedly, ten times or more. The rearrangement joins TRBV12-3 or TRBV12-4 to TRBJ2-1; 10 positions match TRBD2. V shed 6 bases, J shed 7 bases, and the junction held 6 bases outside the gene matches. The CDR3 sequence is 14 residues long. CDR3 loop: CASSRTSGVNEQFF. The CDR3 nucleotides are TGTGCCAGCAGCCGTACTAGCGGGGTAAATGAGCAGTTCTTC.

This clonotype showed up many times. The chain couples TRBV12-3 or TRBV12-4 to TRBJ2-1, with 9 bases lining up with TRBD1. The CDR3 is made up of 15 amino acids. J lost 8 bases, V lost 5 bases, and 10 bases had no gene match. The CDR3 loop reads CASSPGQGDVHEQFF. As DNA, the CDR3 is TGTGCCAGCAGTCCGGGACAGGGCGATGTGCATGAGCAGTTCTTC.

This clonotype was counted between two and nine times. The chain is built from TRBV29-1 and TRBJ1-2, with D maybe TRBD1 (5 bases). Germline lookup yields CDR1 SQVTM and CDR2 ANQGSEA. V was pared by 2 bases and J by 8 bases, with 18 bases between. The CDR3 is made up of 14 amino acids. DNA for the CDR3: TGCAGCGTTGAAAGGTCTGGAGGGGCAGAGGGCTACACCTTC. This codes for CSVERSGGAEGYTF.

This sequence joins TRBV20-1 and TRBJ2-5, with a tentative D call TRBD2 (7 bases). The germline V and J ends were trimmed by 1 base and 4 bases, with 16 bases remaining between them. Germline-derived CDR1 and CDR2 are DFQATT and SNEGSKA (reference sequence). The CDR3 runs to 15 residues. CDR3 nucleotide sequence: TGCAGTGCTAGAGCACCGGCGGGGGCAGGAGAGACCCAGTACTTC. Translation gives CSARAPAGAGETQYF.

This clonotype was recorded a few times. The rearrangement joins TRBV5-1 to TRBJ1-1; a weak D match, TRBD1 (6 bases). The CDR3 is made up of 14 amino acids. Trimming took off 2 bases at V and 4 bases at J, with 12 bases between the two ends. Germline V lookup: CDR1 SGHRS, CDR2 YFSETQ. CDR3 amino acids: CASSFREGGTEAFF. CDR3 sequence (DNA): TGCGCCAGCAGCTTCAGGGAAGGGGGCACTGAAGCTTTCTTT.

V and J are TRBV30 and TRBJ2-2, with D unresolved. Deletions cut 3 bases from V and 3 bases from J, with 5 bases between. CDR1 and CDR2 from the germline V gene are GTSNPN and SVGIG (reference sequence). This CDR3 has 12 amino acids. CDR3 in DNA: TGTGCCTGGAGGCAGTACACCGGGGAGCTGTTTTTT. Protein product: CAWRQYTGELFF.

Only a few counts were recorded for this clonotype. This rearrangement joins TRBV2 to TRBJ2-2, with 7 bases fitting TRBD1. CDR3 size: 14 residues. V was pared by 4 bases and J by 5 bases, with 4 bases of the junction left unmatched. Germline V CDR1 and CDR2: SNHLY, FYNNEI. The CDR3 sequence is CASSADRETGELFF. CDR3 nucleotides: TGTGCCAGCAGTGCCGACAGGGAGACCGGGGAGCTGTTTTTT. Together with reference TRBV2 and TRBJ2-2, the CDR3 gives the full variable domain: EPEVTQTPSHQVTQMGQEVILRCVPISNHLYFYWYRQILGQKVEFLVSFYNNEISEKSEIFDDQFSVERPDGSNFTLKIRSTKLEDSAMYFCASSADRETGELFFGEGSRLTVL.

This clonotype came up many times. The chain is built from TRBV28 and TRBJ1-2; D uncertain. Trimming took 5 bases from V and 4 from J, leaving 8 bases between them. The CDR3 runs to 12 residues. From germline, CDR1 is MDHEN and CDR2 SYDVKM. This CDR3 is CASSLGLYGYTF. The CDR3 DNA reads TGTGCCAGCAGTCTCGGCCTCTATGGCTACACCTTC.

In this sample, this clonotype turned up many times. V gene TRBV15 combines with J gene TRBJ1-1; no reliable D call. Germline lookup yields CDR1 LNHNV and CDR2 YYDKDF (reference sequence). This CDR3 has 14 residues. V lost 1 base to trimming and J lost 0 bases, with 6 bases between them. The DNA for the CDR3 is TGTGCCACCAGCAGAGGAAGACTGAACACTGAAGCTTTCTTT. Translated, it gives CATSRGRLNTEAFF.

Ten or more counts support this clonotype. The chain joins TRBV4-3 to TRBJ1-3; weak D call: TRBD1 (6 bases). Between the trimmed V and J ends, which lost 1 base and 1 base, there was a span of 20 bases. Germline CDR1 and CDR2: LGHNA and YSLEER. The CDR3 spans 19 residues. The CDR3 region has the DNA TGCGCCAGCAGCCAAGGATGGACTACAGGGTTGACGTCTGGAAACACCATATATTTT. Translating it yields CASSQGWTTGLTSGNTIYF.

The table lists this clonotype with a few counts. This chain uses TRBV28 with TRBJ2-3; D may be TRBD1 or TRBD2 (6 bases each). Trimming took 5 bases from V and 3 from J, leaving 24 bases between them. The length of the CDR3 is 18 residues. The germline V gene has CDR1 MDHEN and CDR2 SYDVKM. The CDR3 is CASSGTHPSGEETDTQYF. CDR3 nucleotide sequence: TGTGCCAGCAGTGGAACACACCCATCAGGGGAGGAGACAGATACGCAGTATTTT.

This clonotype came up many times. This chain connects TRBV5-4 to TRBJ1-3, with 7 bases matching TRBD1. Germline V lookup: CDR1 SGHNT, CDR2 YYREEE (reference sequence). After removal of 0 bases from V and 4 bases from J, the junction contained 4 bases not matched to a gene. The CDR3 extends over 15 amino acids. CDR3 sequence (DNA): TGTGCCAGCAGCTTGGGTGGGACAGCAGGAAACACCATATATTTT. Translation gives CASSLGGTAGNTIYF.

This clonotype was seen only once. This rearrangement joins TRBV20-1 to TRBJ1-2; TRBD1 aligns across 7 bases. Germline CDR1 and CDR2: DFQATT and SNEGSKA (reference sequence). The ends lost 5 bases at V and 5 bases at J; junction bases unmatched: 11. CDR3 length: 14 amino acids. The CDR3 nucleotides read TGCAGTGCTTATCGAACCGGGACAGATTATGGCTACACCTTC. Amino acid sequence: CSAYRTGTDYGYTF.

The CDR3 nucleotides are TGTGCCAGCAGCTTCCCAGGGGACCAAGAGACCCAGTACTTC. Protein product: CASSFPGDQETQYF. The chain carries TRBV7-2 and TRBJ2-5, with a tentative D call TRBD1 (6 bases). This CDR3 is built from 14 residues. Trimming stripped 3 bases from V and 0 bases from J, with 8 bases between. CDR1 SGHTA and CDR2 FQGNSA come from the germline V gene.

The chain joins TRBV18 to TRBJ1-4; a weak D match, TRBD1 (6 bases). V was clipped by 3 bases and J by 7 bases, with 15 bases between them. Germline CDR1 KGHSH, CDR2 LQKENI. CDR3 size: 15 residues. CDR3 amino acids: CASSPGGGQVEKLFF. Here the CDR3 DNA reads TGTGCCAGCTCACCTGGAGGGGGGCAGGTTGAAAAACTGTTTTTT.

This clonotype has a single count. The rearrangement joins TRBV11-2 to TRBJ2-1; maybe TRBD2 (6 bases). The germline V and J ends were trimmed by 5 bases and 6 bases, with 14 bases remaining between them. Germline V gene lookup returns CDR1 SGHAT and CDR2 FQNNGV. The CDR3 loop spans 14 amino acids. The CDR3 nucleotides are TGTGCCAGCAGCATCCGGGACTTCGGCAATGAGCAGTTCTTC. Translating gives CASSIRDFGNEQFF.

The chain joins TRBV2 to TRBJ1-1, with 8 bases aligning to TRBD1. The CDR3 is made up of 12 amino acids. Per the germline V gene, CDR1 is SNHLY and CDR2 is FYNNEI. The junction had 2 bases not matched to a gene; V was cut back by 4 bases and J by 7 bases. CDR3 sequence reads: CASSGQGLEAFF. In DNA form, the CDR3 reads TGTGCCAGCAGTGGACAGGGGCTTGAAGCTTTCTTT.

As to this clonotype: Mismatch with germline at one junction end may stem from a read error. V gene TRBV20-1 combines with J gene TRBJ1-5, with TRBD1 as a possible D gene (5 bases). CDR1 and CDR2 from the germline V gene are DFQATT and SNEGSKA (reference sequence). The CDR3 extends over 16 amino acids. CDR3 region: CCARAPDSRVGKPQHF. The CDR3 nucleotides read TGCTGTGCTAGGGCCCCTGACAGCCGAGTAGGGAAGCCCCAGCATTTT.

V usage is TRBV27 and J usage is TRBJ1-2, with D hard to call. The length of the CDR3 is 14 residues. Germline CDR1 and CDR2: MNHEY and SMNVEV (reference sequence). Deletions cut 0 bases from V and 0 bases from J, with 5 bases between. The CDR3 bases are TGTGCCAGCAGTTTATCTGCAGCTAACTATGGCTACACCTTC. Protein: CASSLSAANYGYTF.

This clonotype was recorded a few times. The chain employs TRBV29-1 and TRBJ2-1, with 8 bases matching TRBD2. The CDR3 totals 15 residues. Germline V gene sequence: CDR1 SQVTM, CDR2 ANQGSEA. V trimming: 4 bases; J trimming: 4 bases; junction bases outside the gene matches: 9. The DNA of the CDR3 is TGCAGCGTTGCTGAGTTCGGGGGGGGGTACAATGAGCAGTTCTTC. Translating it yields CSVAEFGGGYNEQFF.

The table lists this clonotype with many counts. This rearrangement joins TRBV7-8 to TRBJ1-2; D uncertain. Trimming took off 1 base at V and 4 bases at J, with 13 bases between the two ends. Germline V gene sequence: CDR1 SGHVS, CDR2 FQNEAQ. The CDR3 length is 15 residues. The CDR3 here is CASSLEAGFRYGYTF. CDR3 DNA sequence: TGTGCCAGCAGCTTAGAGGCGGGATTTCGCTATGGCTACACCTTC.

The gene calls are TRBV20-1 and TRBJ2-5, with TRBD1 matching 7 bases. The V segment lost 4 bases and the J segment 2 bases; nucleotides outside the gene matches: 10. The CDR3 contains 15 residues. The germline CDR1 and CDR2 sequences are DFQATT and SNEGSKA (reference sequence). The CDR3 reads CSATPRTGSQETQYF. The DNA of the CDR3 is TGCAGTGCTACCCCACGGACAGGATCGCAAGAGACCCAGTACTTC.

This clonotype was seen repeatedly, ten times or more. V is TRBV15 and J is TRBJ1-1; D remains ambiguous. Trimming cost V 8 bases and J 1 base, with 14 bases left between them. The CDR3 consists of 14 residues. CDR1 and CDR2 from the germline V gene are LNHNV and YYDKDF (reference sequence). In DNA, the CDR3 is TGTGCCACCGGGCTAACCTCAGCGAACACTGAAGCTTTCTTT. Protein: CATGLTSANTEAFF.

The chain has TRBV7-2 and TRBJ1-3; tentatively, D is TRBD1 (5 bases). V dropped 2 bases and J dropped 0 bases, with 17 bases sitting between them. Germline CDR1 SGHTA, CDR2 FQGNSA. This CDR3 has 18 amino acids. CDR3 DNA: TGTGCCAGCAGCTTAATGGGGCGTGGGGCCGGCTCTGGAAACACCATATATTTT. Translation: CASSLMGRGAGSGNTIYF.

In its sample, this clonotype was seen a few times. This chain links TRBV29-1 with TRBJ1-1, with D perhaps matching TRBD1 (5 bases). The CDR3 runs 13 residues. Trimming stripped 4 bases from V and 1 base from J, with 10 bases between. The germline V gene encodes CDR1 SQVTM and CDR2 ANQGSEA. The CDR3 loop is CSVVEGSNTEAFF. The CDR3 DNA is TGCAGCGTTGTGGAGGGGTCGAACACTGAAGCTTTCTTT.

This clonotype has a count of ten or more. This chain links TRBV5-6 with TRBJ2-1, with 7 positions matching TRBD2. There are 16 residues in the CDR3. Germline CDR1 SGHDT, CDR2 YYEEEE. The junction had 13 bases not matched to a gene; V was cut back by 4 bases and J by 6 bases. The CDR3 here is CASSRPGRVAGNEQFF. The DNA for the CDR3 is TGTGCCAGCAGCCGACCTGGGAGGGTGGCCGGCAATGAGCAGTTCTTC.

This clonotype was seen repeatedly, ten times or more. V usage is TRBV30 and J usage is TRBJ1-1, with TRBD1 as a possible D gene (5 bases). V dropped 1 base and J dropped 1 base, with 10 bases sitting between them. Germline V gene data show CDR1 as GTSNPN and CDR2 as SVGIG (reference sequence). This CDR3 contains 14 residues. CDR3 protein: CAWSEGRRNTEAFF. The CDR3 nucleotides are TGTGCCTGGAGTGAGGGACGGAGGAACACTGAAGCTTTCTTT.